The 5 T cell receptor beta chains reported below all come from one sample, sequenced in a study of cytomegalovirus exposure and HLA in healthy donors. Use of 60 Vbeta and 13 Jbeta primers characterized the PCR. The data were produced by immunoSEQ multiplex PCR, yet TCRdb's version contains in-frame clones alone and is incomplete. The top ten hold 8% to 10% of the sample, which has tens of thousands of clones, around nine tenths seen once. Sequencing was done on a sample of PBMCs. The receptors stem from a man aged 25-40 years in good health and CMV-seropositive.

V is TRBV7-2 and J is TRBJ2-7, with D maybe TRBD1 (5 bases). The length of the CDR3 is 14 residues. Germline CDR1 reads SGHTA; CDR2 reads FQGNSA. V shed 1 base and J shed 2 bases, with 9 bases lying between them. CDR3 residues: CASSLDSGPYEQYF. In DNA, the CDR3 is TGTGCCAGCAGCTTAGATTCAGGGCCCTACGAGCAGTACTTC.

The chain couples TRBV9 to TRBJ1-3, with 7 bases lining up with TRBD1. CDR3 length: 15 amino acids. Looked up from germline, CDR1 is SGDLS and CDR2 is YYNGEE. Trimming took 3 bases from V and 0 from J; bases not matched to a gene: 3. CDR3 bases: TGTGCCAGCAGCGACACAGGGGACTCTGGAAACACCATATATTTT. Translating it yields CASSDTGDSGNTIYF. The full variable domain, completed using reference TRBV9 and TRBJ1-3, is DSGVTQTPKHLITATGQRVTLRCSPRSGDLSVYWYQQSLDQGLQFLIQYYNGEERAKGNILERFSAQQFPDLHSELNLSSLELGDSALYFCASSDTGDSGNTIYFGEGSWLTVV.

The chain has TRBV7-9 and TRBJ2-3, with 12 nucleotides matching TRBD2. J was trimmed by 2 bases and V by 5 bases; bases with no gene match: 5. Germline CDR1 SEHNR, CDR2 FQNEAQ (reference sequence). The CDR3 totals 16 residues. CDR3 nucleotide sequence: TGTGCCAGCAGCCAACTAGCGGGAGGCCCCACAGATACGCAGTATTTT. Amino acid sequence: CASSQLAGGPTDTQYF.

The chain is built from TRBV28 and TRBJ2-7; 7 positions agree with TRBD1. Germline lookup yields CDR1 MDHEN and CDR2 SYDVKM. V shed 1 base and J 5 bases; nucleotides not matched to a gene: 8. The CDR3 totals 15 residues. CDR3: CASSLYSTGANEQYF. CDR3 in DNA: TGTGCCAGCAGTTTATACTCCACAGGGGCGAACGAGCAGTACTTC.

In this sample, this clone turned up once. This rearrangement joins TRBV29-1 to TRBJ2-1; 7 bases agree with TRBD2. The germline V gene has CDR1 SQVTM and CDR2 ANQGSEA. The CDR3 length is 16 residues. V shed 6 bases and J 0 bases; nucleotides not matched to a gene: 11. In DNA, the CDR3 is TGCAGCGTGGGGGGGATGGGAGCGGCCTCCTACAATGAGCAGTTCTTC. Amino acid sequence: CSVGGMGAASYNEQFF.